The present TCR beta chain was sequenced within a study of cytomegalovirus exposure and HLA in healthy donors. This PCR relied on a set of 60 Vbeta primers and 13 Jbeta primers. Method: immunoSEQ multiplex PCR; TCRdb's copy keeps in-frame clones and lacks some. The top ten hold less than 1.6% of the sample, which has about 160,000 clones, more than 75% seen once. The V and J ends lost 3 bases and 1 base respectively, with 4 bases between them. The germline V gene encodes CDR1 SGHRS and CDR2 YFSETQ. The CDR3 covers 12 residues. Sequences were obtained from PBMCs. The clonotype was recovered from a girl aged 10 to 17 in good health and CMV-seropositive. V is TRBV5-1 and J is TRBJ1-2; D not certain. CDR3 in amino acids: CASSSGNYGYTF. CDR3 DNA sequence: TGCGCCAGCAGCTCCGGTAACTATGGCTACACCTTC.